This TCR beta chain was captured in a study of blood T cell repertoires in COVID-19. The V gene end was trimmed by 7 bases and the J gene end by 3 bases; junction bases not matched to a gene: 7. Germline assignment: CDR1 MNHNS and CDR2 SASEGT. This CDR3 has 15 amino acids. How the authors handled the data: The assay estimated nucleated cells by amplifying reference gene primers. The method was immunoSEQ multiplex PCR; TCRdb's version includes in-frame clones alone and lacks a portion of them. V and J calls and clone size are as listed in that table; D and trimming were resolved from the DNA. The sample holds about 240,000 clones, roughly 87% seen once.

The V gene is TRBV6-1, the J gene TRBJ2-1, with 9 bases aligning to TRBD1. Sequencing input: peripheral blood. The clonotype originates from a man aged 55-75 years who had recovered from COVID-19. In DNA form, the CDR3 reads TGTGCCAGCACCAACCGGGACAGGGTCTACAATGAGCAGTTCTTC. It is translated as CASTNRDRVYNEQFF.